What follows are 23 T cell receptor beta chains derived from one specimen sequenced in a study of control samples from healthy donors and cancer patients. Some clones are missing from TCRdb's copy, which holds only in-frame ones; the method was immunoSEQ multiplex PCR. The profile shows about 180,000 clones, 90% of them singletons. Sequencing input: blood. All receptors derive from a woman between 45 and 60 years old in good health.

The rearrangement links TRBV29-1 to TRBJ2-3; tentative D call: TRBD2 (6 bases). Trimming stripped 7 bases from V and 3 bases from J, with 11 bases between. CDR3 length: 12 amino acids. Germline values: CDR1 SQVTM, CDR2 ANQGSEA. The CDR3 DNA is TGCAGCGCCGGTGGAGGGACAGATACGCAGTATTTT. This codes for CSAGGGTDTQYF.

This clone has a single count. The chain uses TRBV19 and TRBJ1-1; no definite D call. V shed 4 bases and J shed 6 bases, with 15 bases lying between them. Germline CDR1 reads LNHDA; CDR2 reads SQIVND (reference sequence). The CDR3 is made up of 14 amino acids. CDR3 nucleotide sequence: TGTGCCAGTAGTACGTCGCAGTTCATGTCTGAAGCTTTCTTT. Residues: CASSTSQFMSEAFF.

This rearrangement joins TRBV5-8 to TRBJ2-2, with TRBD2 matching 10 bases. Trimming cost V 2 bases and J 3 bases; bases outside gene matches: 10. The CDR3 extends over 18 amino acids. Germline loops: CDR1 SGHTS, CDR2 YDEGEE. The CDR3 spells CASSFMASSGRDTGELFF. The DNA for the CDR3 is TGTGCCAGCAGCTTTATGGCATCCAGCGGGAGGGACACCGGGGAGCTGTTTTTT.

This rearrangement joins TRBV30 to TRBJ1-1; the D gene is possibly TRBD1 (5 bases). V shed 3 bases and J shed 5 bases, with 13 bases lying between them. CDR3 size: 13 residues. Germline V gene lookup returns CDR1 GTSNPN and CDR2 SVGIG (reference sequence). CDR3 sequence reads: CAWRGGVLTEAFF. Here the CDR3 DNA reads TGTGCCTGGAGAGGAGGGGTTCTGACTGAAGCTTTCTTT.

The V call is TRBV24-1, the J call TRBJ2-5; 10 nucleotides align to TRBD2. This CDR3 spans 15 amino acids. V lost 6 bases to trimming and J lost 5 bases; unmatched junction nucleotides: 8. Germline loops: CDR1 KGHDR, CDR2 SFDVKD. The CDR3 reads CATSLTGSGRETQYF. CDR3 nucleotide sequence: TGTGCCACCAGTCTCACAGGTAGCGGGAGGGAGACCCAGTACTTC.

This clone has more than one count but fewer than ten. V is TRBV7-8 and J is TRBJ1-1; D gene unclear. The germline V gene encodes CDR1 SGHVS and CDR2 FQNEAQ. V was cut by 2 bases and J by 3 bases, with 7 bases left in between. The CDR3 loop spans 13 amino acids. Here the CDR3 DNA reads TGTGCCAGCAGCTTACGGGAGGACACTGAAGCTTTCTTT. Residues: CASSLREDTEAFF. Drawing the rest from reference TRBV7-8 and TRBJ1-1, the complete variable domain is GAGVSQSPRYKVAKRGQDVALRCDPISGHVSLFWYQQALGQGPEFLTYFQNEAQLDKSGLPSDRFFAERPEGSVSTLKIQRTQQEDSAVYLCASSLREDTEAFFGQGTRLTVV.

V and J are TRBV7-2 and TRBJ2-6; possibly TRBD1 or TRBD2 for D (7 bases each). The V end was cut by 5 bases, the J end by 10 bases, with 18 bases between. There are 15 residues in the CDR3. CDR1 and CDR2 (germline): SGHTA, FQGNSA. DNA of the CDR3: TGTGCCAGCAGCGCGGGGAGGGGGCTTTCGAACGTCCTGACTTTC. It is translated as CASSAGRGLSNVLTF.

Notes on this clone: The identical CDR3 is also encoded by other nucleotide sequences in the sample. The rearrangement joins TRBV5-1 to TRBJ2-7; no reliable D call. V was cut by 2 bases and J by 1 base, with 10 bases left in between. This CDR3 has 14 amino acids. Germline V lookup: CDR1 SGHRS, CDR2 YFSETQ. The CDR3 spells CASSLVSGSYEQYF. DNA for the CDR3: TGCGCCAGCAGCTTAGTTTCCGGATCCTACGAGCAGTACTTC.

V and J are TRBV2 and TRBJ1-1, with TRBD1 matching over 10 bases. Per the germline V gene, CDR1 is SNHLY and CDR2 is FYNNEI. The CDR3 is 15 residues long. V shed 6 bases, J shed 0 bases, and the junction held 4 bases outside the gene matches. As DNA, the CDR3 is TGTGCCAGCAGACGACAGGGGGCGATGAACACTGAAGCTTTCTTT. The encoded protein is CASRRQGAMNTEAFF.

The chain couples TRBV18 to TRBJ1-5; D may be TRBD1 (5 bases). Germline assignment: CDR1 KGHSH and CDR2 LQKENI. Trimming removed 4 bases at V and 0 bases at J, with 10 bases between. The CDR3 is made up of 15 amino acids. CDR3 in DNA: TGTGCCAGCTCACGACGACAGATTAGCAATCAGCCCCAGCATTTT. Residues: CASSRRQISNQPQHF.

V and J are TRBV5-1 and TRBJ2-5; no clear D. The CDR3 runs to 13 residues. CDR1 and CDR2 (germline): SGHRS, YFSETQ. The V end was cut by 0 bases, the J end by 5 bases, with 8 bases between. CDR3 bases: TGCGCCAGCAGCTTGGATTTCCGGGAGACCCAGTACTTC. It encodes CASSLDFRETQYF.

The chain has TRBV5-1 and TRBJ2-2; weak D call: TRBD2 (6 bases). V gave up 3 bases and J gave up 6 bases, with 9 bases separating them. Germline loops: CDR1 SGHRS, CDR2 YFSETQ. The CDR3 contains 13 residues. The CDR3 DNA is TGCGCCAGCAGCTCCCGGGGGTCCGGGGAGCTGTTTTTT. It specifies CASSSRGSGELFF.

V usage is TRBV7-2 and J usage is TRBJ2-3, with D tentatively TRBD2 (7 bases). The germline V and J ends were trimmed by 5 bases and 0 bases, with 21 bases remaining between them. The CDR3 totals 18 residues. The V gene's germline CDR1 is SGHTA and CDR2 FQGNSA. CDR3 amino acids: CASSPRRGATSSTDTQYF. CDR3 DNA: TGTGCCAGCAGCCCGCGACGGGGGGCCACCTCTAGCACAGATACGCAGTATTTT. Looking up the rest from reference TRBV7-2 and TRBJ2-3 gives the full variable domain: GAGVSQSPSNKVTEKGKDVELRCDPISGHTALYWYRQSLGQGLEFLIYFQGNSAPDKSGLPSDRFSAERTGGSVSTLTIQRTQQEDSAVYLCASSPRRGATSSTDTQYFGPGTRLTVL.

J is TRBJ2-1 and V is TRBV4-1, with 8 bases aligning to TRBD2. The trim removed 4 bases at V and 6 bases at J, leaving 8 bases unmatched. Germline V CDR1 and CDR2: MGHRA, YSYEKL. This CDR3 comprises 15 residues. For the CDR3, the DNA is TGCGCCAGCAGCCCTCCGGGACTAGTAAGCAATGAGCAGTTCTTC. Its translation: CASSPPGLVSNEQFF.

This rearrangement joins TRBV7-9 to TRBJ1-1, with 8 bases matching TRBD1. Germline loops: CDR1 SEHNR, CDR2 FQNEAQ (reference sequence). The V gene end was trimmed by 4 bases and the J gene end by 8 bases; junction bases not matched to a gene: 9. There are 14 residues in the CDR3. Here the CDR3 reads CASSSWDRSPEAFF. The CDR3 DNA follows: TGTGCCAGCAGCTCCTGGGACAGGAGCCCCGAAGCTTTCTTT.

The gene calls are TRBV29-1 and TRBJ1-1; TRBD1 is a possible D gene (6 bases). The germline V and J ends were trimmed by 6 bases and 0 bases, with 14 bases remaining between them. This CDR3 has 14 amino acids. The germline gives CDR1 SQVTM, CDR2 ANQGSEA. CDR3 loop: CSVMTGRLNTEAFF. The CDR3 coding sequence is TGCAGCGTCATGACAGGACGGCTGAACACTGAAGCTTTCTTT.

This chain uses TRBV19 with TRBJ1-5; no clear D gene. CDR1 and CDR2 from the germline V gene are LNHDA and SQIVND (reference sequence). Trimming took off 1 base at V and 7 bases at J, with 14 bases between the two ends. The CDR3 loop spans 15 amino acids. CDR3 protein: CASSIAAPRAQPQHF. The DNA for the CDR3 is TGTGCCAGTAGTATAGCGGCACCGAGGGCGCAGCCCCAGCATTTT.

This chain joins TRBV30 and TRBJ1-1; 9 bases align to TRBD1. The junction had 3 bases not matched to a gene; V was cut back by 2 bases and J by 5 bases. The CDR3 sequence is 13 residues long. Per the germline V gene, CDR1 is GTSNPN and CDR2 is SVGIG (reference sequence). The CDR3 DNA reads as TGTGCCTGGAGTCGGACAGGGGTGACTGAAGCTTTCTTT. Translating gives CAWSRTGVTEAFF.

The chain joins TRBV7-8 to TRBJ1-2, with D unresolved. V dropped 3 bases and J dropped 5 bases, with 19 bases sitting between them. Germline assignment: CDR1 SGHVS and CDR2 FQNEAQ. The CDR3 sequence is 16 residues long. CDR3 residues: CASSFGGIFPLYGYTF. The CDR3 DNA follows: TGTGCCAGCAGCTTTGGTGGTATCTTTCCCTTGTATGGCTACACCTTC.

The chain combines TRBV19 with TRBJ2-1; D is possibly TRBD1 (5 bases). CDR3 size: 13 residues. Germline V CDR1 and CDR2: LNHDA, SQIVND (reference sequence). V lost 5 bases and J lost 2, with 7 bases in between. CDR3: CASSWTTYNEQFF. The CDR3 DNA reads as TGTGCCAGTAGTTGGACAACCTACAATGAGCAGTTCTTC.

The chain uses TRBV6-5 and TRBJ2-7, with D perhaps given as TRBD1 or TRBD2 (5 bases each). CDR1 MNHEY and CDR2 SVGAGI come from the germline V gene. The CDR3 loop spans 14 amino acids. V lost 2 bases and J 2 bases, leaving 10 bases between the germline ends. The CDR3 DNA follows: TGTGCCAGCAGTTACGGGGACCGTCCCTACGAGCAGTACTTC. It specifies CASSYGDRPYEQYF.

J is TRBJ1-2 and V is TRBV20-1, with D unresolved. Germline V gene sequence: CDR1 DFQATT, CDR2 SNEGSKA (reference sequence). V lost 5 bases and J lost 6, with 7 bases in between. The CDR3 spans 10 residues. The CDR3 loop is CSAYKDGYTF. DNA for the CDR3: TGCAGTGCTTACAAGGATGGCTACACCTTC.

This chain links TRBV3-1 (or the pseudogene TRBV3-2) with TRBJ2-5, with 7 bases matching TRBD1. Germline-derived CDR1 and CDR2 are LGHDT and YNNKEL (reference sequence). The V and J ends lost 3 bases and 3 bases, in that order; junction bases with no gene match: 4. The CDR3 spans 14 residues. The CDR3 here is CASSHRDSKETQYF. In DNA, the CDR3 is TGTGCCAGCAGCCACCGGGACAGTAAAGAGACCCAGTACTTC.